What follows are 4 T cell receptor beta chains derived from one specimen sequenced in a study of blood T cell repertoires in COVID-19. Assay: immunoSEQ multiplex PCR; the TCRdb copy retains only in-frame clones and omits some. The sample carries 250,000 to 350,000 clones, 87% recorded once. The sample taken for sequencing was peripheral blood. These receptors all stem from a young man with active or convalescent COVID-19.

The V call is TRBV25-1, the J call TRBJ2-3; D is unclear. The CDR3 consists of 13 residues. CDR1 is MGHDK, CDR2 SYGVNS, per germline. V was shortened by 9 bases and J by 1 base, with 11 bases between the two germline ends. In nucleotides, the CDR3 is TGTGCCAGTATGGTAGAGCGCACAGATACGCAGTATTTT. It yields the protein CASMVERTDTQYF.

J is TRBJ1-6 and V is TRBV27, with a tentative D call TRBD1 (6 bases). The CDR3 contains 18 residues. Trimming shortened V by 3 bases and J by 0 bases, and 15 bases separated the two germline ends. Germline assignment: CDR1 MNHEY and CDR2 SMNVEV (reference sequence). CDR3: CASSLSSTGSSYNSPLHF. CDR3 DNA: TGTGCCAGCAGTTTGTCTTCTACAGGGAGCTCCTATAATTCACCCCTCCACTTT.

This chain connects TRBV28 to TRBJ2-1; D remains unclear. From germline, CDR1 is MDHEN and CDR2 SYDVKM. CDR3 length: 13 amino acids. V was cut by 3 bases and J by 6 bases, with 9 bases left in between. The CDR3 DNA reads TGTGCCAGCAGTTTTCATCCTAGCAATGAGCAGTTCTTC. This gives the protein CASSFHPSNEQFF.

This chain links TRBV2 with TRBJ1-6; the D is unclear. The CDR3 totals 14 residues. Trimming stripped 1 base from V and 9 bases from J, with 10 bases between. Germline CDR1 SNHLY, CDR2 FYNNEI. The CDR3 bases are TGTGCCAGCAGTGAAGTCCCGGGAATTTCACCCCTCCACTTT. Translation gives CASSEVPGISPLHF.